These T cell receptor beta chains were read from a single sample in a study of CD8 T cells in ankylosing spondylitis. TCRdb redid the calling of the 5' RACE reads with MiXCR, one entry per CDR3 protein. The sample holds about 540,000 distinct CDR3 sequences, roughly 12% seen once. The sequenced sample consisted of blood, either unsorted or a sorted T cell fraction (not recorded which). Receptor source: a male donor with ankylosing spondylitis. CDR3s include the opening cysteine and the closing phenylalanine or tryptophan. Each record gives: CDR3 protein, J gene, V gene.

CASSLQTVNTEAFF TRBJ1-1 TRBV5-1
CASTTTGQGYTTQYF TRBJ2-3 TRBV7-8
CASARAGEYGYTF TRBJ1-2 TRBV5-1
CASSQDLAGKDQPQHF TRBJ1-5 TRBV4-2
CSALRDYYTGELFF TRBJ2-2 TRBV20-1
CASSELWLAGYNEQFF TRBJ2-1 TRBV6-1
CASQGASGADTQYF TRBJ2-3 TRBV7-8
CASSLVDRGLLRTEAFF TRBJ1-1 TRBV5-4
CASSHTQGLHKGTQYF TRBJ2-3 TRBV3-1
CSATTGQGGYTF TRBJ1-2 TRBV20-1
CASSLVSTDLWETQYF TRBJ2-5 TRBV5-1
CSAQGQTNTGELFF TRBJ2-2 TRBV20-1
CASSLVIQETQYF TRBJ2-5 TRBV5-1
CATSAGRNTEAFF TRBJ1-1 TRBV24-1
CASSHRFDSNQPQHF TRBJ1-5 TRBV3-1
CASRPIGTPNTEAFF TRBJ1-1 TRBV10-2
CAWTGRELNEQFF TRBJ2-1 TRBV30
CASSRQGVNTEAFF TRBJ1-1 TRBV6-1
CSARDPTGGGDTQYF TRBJ2-3 TRBV20-1
CSGQNTEAFF TRBJ1-1 TRBV29-1
CASSLLARSLYEQYF TRBJ2-7 TRBV3-1
CSVEAGRMDGYTF TRBJ1-2 TRBV29-1
CASSFQGRAEQYF TRBJ2-7 TRBV2
CSVTGVSGELFF TRBJ2-2 TRBV29-1
CASGFGGENSPLHF TRBJ1-6 TRBV12-5
CSVEDLGQGGNIQYF TRBJ2-4 TRBV29-1
CASSFNLQGNNSPLHF TRBJ1-6 TRBV7-2
CSARTRASGRSLTDTQYF TRBJ2-3 TRBV20-1
CASSYNRATGELFF TRBJ2-2 TRBV5-1
CASSLKPNTGELFF TRBJ2-2 TRBV12-3/TRBV12-4
CASSPPGGQETQYF TRBJ2-5 TRBV5-1
CASSGQISNYGYTF TRBJ1-2 TRBV6-1
CASSWDRTNYGYTF TRBJ1-2 TRBV7-2
CASSPAGYNQPQHF TRBJ1-5 TRBV7-2
CASSSGTNSNQPQHF TRBJ1-5 TRBV2